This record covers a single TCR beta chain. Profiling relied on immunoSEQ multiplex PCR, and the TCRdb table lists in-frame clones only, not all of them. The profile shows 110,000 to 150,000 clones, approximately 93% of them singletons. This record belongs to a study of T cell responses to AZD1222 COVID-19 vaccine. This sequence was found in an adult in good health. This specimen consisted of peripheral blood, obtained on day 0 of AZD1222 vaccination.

CDR3 region: CASSLGSGTTNEKLFF. CDR3 DNA sequence: TGTGCCAGCAGCTTAGGTTCCGGAACAACTAATGAAAAACTGTTTTTT. The chain couples TRBV11-2 to TRBJ1-4; D uncertain. Germline V gives CDR1 SGHAT, CDR2 FQNNGV. The V gene lost 1 base and the J gene lost 0 bases, with 9 bases spanning the gap. This CDR3 region has 16 residues. Full variable domain (remainder filled in from reference TRBV11-2 and TRBJ1-4): EAGVAQSPRYKIIEKRQSVAFWCNPISGHATLYWYQQILGQGPKLLIQFQNNGVVDDSQLPKDRFSAERLKGVDSTLKIQPAKLEDSAVYLCASSLGSGTTNEKLFFGSGTQLSVL.